These 3 T cell receptor beta chains were all obtained from the same sample, sequenced in a study of technical replicates of blood from several donors. Clones were read by immunoSEQ multiplex PCR, and TCRdb kept only the in-frame ones, dropping some. Of roughly 52,000 clones in the sample, roughly 96% were seen once. The sample was PBMCs. The receptors stem from a human donor in good health. Some clones in this sample may be carry-over from other donors' samples.

The chain joins TRBV30 to TRBJ2-7; 10 nucleotides match TRBD2. Germline V CDR1 and CDR2: GTSNPN, SVGIG (reference sequence). This CDR3 is built from 12 residues. V lost 8 bases and J lost 5; bases outside the gene matches: 6. The CDR3: CAMEREGHEQYF. The CDR3, as DNA: TGTGCCATGGAGCGGGAGGGCCACGAGCAGTACTTC.

The chain has TRBV19 and TRBJ2-1, with D perhaps TRBD1 (6 bases). The V gene's germline CDR1 is LNHDA and CDR2 SQIVND (reference sequence). V was cut by 6 bases and J by 7 bases, with 19 bases left in between. The CDR3 length is 15 residues. The CDR3 protein is CASRTGSSVFNEQFF. Written as DNA, the CDR3 is TGTGCCAGTAGAACAGGGAGTAGTGTTTTTAATGAGCAGTTCTTC.

The rearrangement uses TRBV7-2 and TRBJ2-4; 8 positions match TRBD1. The V gene end was trimmed by 5 bases and the J gene end by 1 base; junction bases not matched to a gene: 16. Looked up from germline, CDR1 is SGHTA and CDR2 is FQGNSA. The CDR3 has 19 amino acids. The CDR3 loop is CASSPGQEDWTRAKNIQYF. CDR3 in DNA: TGTGCCAGCAGCCCGGGACAGGAAGATTGGACCCGCGCCAAAAACATTCAGTACTTC. The variable domain in full, with the rest retrieved from reference TRBV7-2 and TRBJ2-4, is GAGVSQSPSNKVTEKGKDVELRCDPISGHTALYWYRQSLGQGLEFLIYFQGNSAPDKSGLPSDRFSAERTGGSVSTLTIQRTQQEDSAVYLCASSPGQEDWTRAKNIQYFGAGTRLSVL.